This T cell receptor beta chain was observed in a study of CDR3 diversity in severe acne. TCRdb re-called the PCR reads through MiXCR, storing one row per CDR3 protein. The sample contains under 100,000 distinct CDR3 sequences, about 48% of which appear only once. V trimming: 5 bases; J trimming: 0 bases; junction bases outside the gene matches: 3. The CDR3 has 15 amino acids. This TCR derives from a male donor in good health, serving as a control. This chain joins TRBV12-3 or TRBV12-4 and TRBJ1-3; the match to TRBD1 covers 8 bases. What was sequenced was blood. CDR3 protein: CASSPQGASGNTIYF. In DNA form, the CDR3 reads TGTGCCAGCAGTCCCCAGGGGGCCTCTGGAAACACCATATATTTT.